A selection of T cell receptor beta chains follows, all from one sample in a study of T cell changes during pregnancy in multiple sclerosis. Libraries were prepared by immunoSEQ multiplex PCR; TCRdb keeps only in-frame clonotypes and omits some of them. There are 55,000 to 80,000 clones in the sample; under 95% occur only once, and 3.2% lies in the top ten. Sample: CD8+ T cells from peripheral blood mononuclear cells, taken in the second trimester of pregnancy. These receptors were taken from a female donor with multiple sclerosis, enrolled in a pregnancy study. Both conserved end residues are part of each CDR3. The order of the fields is V gene, CDR3 length, clone size, D gene, J gene, CDR3 protein, CDR3 DNA. The D gene is left open where the match is weak. Size tells how often a clone was seen (once, few, many) or the class of an expanded clone, and some rows leave it out.

V: TRBV14; length: 15; size: -; D: -; J: TRBJ2-2; CDR3: CASSQDPFDTGELFF; DNA: TGTGCCAGCAGCCAAGACCCTTTTGACACCGGGGAGCTGTTTTTT
V: TRBV4-2; length: 16; size: -; D: -; J: TRBJ1-1; CDR3: CASSQDRVGGREGAFF; DNA: TGTGCCAGCAGCCAAGATAGGGTGGGGGGACGGGAGGGAGCTTTCTTT
V: TRBV5-4; length: 15; size: -; D: TRBD2; J: TRBJ2-7; CDR3: CASSGGTSGRGEQYF; DNA: TGTGCCAGCAGCGGGGGGACTAGCGGGAGGGGCGAGCAGTACTTC
V: TRBV10-2; length: 16; size: -; D: TRBD1; J: TRBJ1-5; CDR3: CASSETGTGGDQPQHF; DNA: TGCGCCAGCAGTGAAACCGGGACAGGGGGCGACCAGCCCCAGCATTTT
V: TRBV29-1; length: 16; size: medium-sized; D: TRBD2; J: TRBJ2-1; CDR3: CSVDWGIIAGYNEQFF; DNA: TGCAGCGTAGACTGGGGCATAATAGCGGGCTACAATGAGCAGTTCTTC
V: TRBV4-2; length: 16; size: -; D: -; J: TRBJ2-5; CDR3: CASSQGTTRGKETQYF; DNA: TGTGCCAGCAGCCAAGGTACAACACGAGGTAAAGAGACCCAGTACTTC
V: TRBV7-2; length: 16; size: -; D: TRBD1; J: TRBJ1-6; CDR3: CASSPTSTGRNSPLHF; DNA: TGTGCCAGCAGCCCAACCTCGACAGGGCGGAATTCACCCCTCCACTTT
V: TRBV5-4; length: 14; size: -; D: TRBD2; J: TRBJ2-7; CDR3: CASSDSGGTYEQYF; DNA: TGTGCCAGCAGCGATTCGGGGGGAACCTACGAGCAGTACTTC
V: TRBV19; length: 15; size: -; D: TRBD1; J: TRBJ2-2; CDR3: CASSTGTGVAGELFF; DNA: TGTGCCAGTAGTACCGGGACAGGGGTTGCCGGGGAGCTGTTTTTT
V: TRBV19; length: 16; size: -; D: TRBD1; J: TRBJ2-7; CDR3: CASSMGQGELSYEQYF; DNA: TGTGCCAGTAGTATGGGACAGGGAGAATTGAGCTACGAGCAGTACTTC
V: TRBV5-4; length: 15; size: once; D: TRBD2; J: TRBJ2-5; CDR3: CASSLVPGTRETQYF; DNA: TGTGCCAGCAGCTTGGTTCCCGGGACTAGAGAGACCCAGTACTTC
V: TRBV9; length: 17; size: -; D: -; J: TRBJ2-1; CDR3: CASSVDERLGIDNEQFF; DNA: TGTGCCAGCAGCGTAGATGAAAGACTAGGAATAGACAATGAGCAGTTCTTC
V: TRBV28; length: 14; size: -; D: TRBD1; J: TRBJ2-7; CDR3: CASSLQGALNEQYF; DNA: TGTGCCAGCAGTTTACAGGGGGCTCTAAACGAGCAGTACTTC
V: TRBV9; length: 14; size: -; D: TRBD1; J: TRBJ2-7; CDR3: CASSAGDRVYEQYF; DNA: TGTGCCAGCAGCGCAGGGGACAGGGTCTACGAGCAGTACTTC
V: TRBV29-1; length: 14; size: -; D: -; J: TRBJ2-7; CDR3: CSVEGHGNTYEQYF; DNA: TGCAGCGTTGAAGGCCACGGGAATACCTACGAGCAGTACTTC
V: TRBV7-9; length: 14; size: -; D: TRBD1; J: TRBJ1-4; CDR3: CASSSTGGTEKLFF; DNA: TGTGCCAGCAGCAGTACAGGGGGCACTGAAAAACTGTTTTTT
V: TRBV7-9; length: 17; size: -; D: TRBD2; J: TRBJ2-7; CDR3: CASSFTSGRPPPYEQYF; DNA: TGTGCCAGCAGCTTCACCAGCGGGAGGCCTCCTCCCTACGAGCAGTACTTC
V: TRBV29-1; length: 15; size: once; D: TRBD1; J: TRBJ2-7; CDR3: CSVEARQGVTYEQYF; DNA: TGCAGCGTTGAAGCACGTCAGGGGGTCACCTACGAGCAGTACTTC
V: TRBV13; length: 15; size: -; D: -; J: TRBJ1-1; CDR3: CASSLAQGLNTEAFF; DNA: TGTGCCAGCAGCTTAGCTCAGGGGCTGAACACTGAAGCTTTCTTT
V: TRBV28; length: 17; size: -; D: -; J: TRBJ1-1; CDR3: CASSPDSFVLGNTEAFF; DNA: TGTGCCAGCAGTCCGGACAGCTTCGTGCTGGGCAACACTGAAGCTTTCTTT
V: TRBV10-3; length: 13; size: -; D: TRBD2; J: TRBJ2-1; CDR3: CAIRPGLAYEQFF; DNA: TGTGCCATCAGGCCGGGACTAGCCTATGAGCAGTTCTTC
V: TRBV6-4; length: 15; size: -; D: TRBD2; J: TRBJ2-1; CDR3: CASSHLAGGGNEQFF; DNA: TGTGCCAGCAGCCATCTAGCGGGAGGAGGTAATGAGCAGTTCTTC
V: TRBV12-5; length: 14; size: -; D: -; J: TRBJ2-7; CDR3: CASGLAGTGYEQYF; DNA: TGTGCTAGTGGTTTGGCCGGAACAGGCTACGAGCAGTACTTC
V: TRBV28; length: 14; size: once; D: TRBD1; J: TRBJ1-5; CDR3: CASSYQGTGQPQHF; DNA: TGTGCCAGCAGTTACCAGGGGACAGGCCAGCCCCAGCATTTT
V: TRBV5-1; length: 16; size: -; D: TRBD2; J: TRBJ2-3; CDR3: CASMVAGGLITDTQYF; DNA: TGCGCCAGCATGGTAGCGGGAGGGCTTATCACAGATACGCAGTATTTT
V: TRBV27; length: 15; size: -; D: -; J: TRBJ2-2; CDR3: CASSLLFGGSGELFF; DNA: TGTGCCAGCAGTTTATTGTTCGGGGGATCCGGGGAGCTGTTTTTT